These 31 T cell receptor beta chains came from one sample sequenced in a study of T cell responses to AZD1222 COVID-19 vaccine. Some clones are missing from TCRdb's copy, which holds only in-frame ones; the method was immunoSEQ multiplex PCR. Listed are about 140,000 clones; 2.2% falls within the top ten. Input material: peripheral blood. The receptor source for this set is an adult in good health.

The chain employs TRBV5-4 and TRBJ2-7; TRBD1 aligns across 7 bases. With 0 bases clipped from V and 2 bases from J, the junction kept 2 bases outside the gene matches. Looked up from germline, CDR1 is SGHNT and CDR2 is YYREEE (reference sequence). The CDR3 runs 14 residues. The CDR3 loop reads CASSLGGQTYEQYF. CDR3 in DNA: TGTGCCAGCAGCTTGGGGGGACAGACCTACGAGCAGTACTTC.

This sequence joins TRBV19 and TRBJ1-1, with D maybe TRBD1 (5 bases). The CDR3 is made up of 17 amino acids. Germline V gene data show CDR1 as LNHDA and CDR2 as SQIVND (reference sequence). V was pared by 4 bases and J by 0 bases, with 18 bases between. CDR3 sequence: CASSTQGREFMNTEAFF. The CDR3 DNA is TGTGCCAGTAGTACCCAGGGACGGGAGTTTATGAACACTGAAGCTTTCTTT.

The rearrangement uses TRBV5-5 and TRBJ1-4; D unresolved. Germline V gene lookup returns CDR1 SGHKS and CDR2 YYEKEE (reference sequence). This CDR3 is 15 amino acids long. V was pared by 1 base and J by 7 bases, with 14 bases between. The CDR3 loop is CASSLLVGKSEKLFF. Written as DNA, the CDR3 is TGTGCCAGCAGCTTGTTGGTTGGTAAGAGTGAAAAACTGTTTTTT.

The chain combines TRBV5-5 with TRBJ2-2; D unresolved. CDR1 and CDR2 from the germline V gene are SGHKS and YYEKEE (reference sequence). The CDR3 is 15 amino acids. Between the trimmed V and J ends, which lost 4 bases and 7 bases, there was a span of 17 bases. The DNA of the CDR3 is TGTGCCAGCAGCAACCAATACGGGCTTCTCGGGGAGCTGTTTTTT. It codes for CASSNQYGLLGELFF.

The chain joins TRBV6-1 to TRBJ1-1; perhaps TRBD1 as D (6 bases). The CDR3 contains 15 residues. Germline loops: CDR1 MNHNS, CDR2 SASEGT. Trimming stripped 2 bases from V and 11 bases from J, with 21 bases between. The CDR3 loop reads CASSENPGHLSRAFF. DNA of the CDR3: TGTGCCAGCAGTGAAAATCCGGGACATCTCTCTAGGGCTTTCTTT.

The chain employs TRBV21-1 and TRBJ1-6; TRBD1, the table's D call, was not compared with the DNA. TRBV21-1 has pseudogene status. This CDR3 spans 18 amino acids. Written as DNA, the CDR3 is TGTGCCAGCAGCAACCGGGACAGCGGACCACGGTATAATTCACCCCTCCACTTT. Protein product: CASSNRDSGPRYNSPLHF.

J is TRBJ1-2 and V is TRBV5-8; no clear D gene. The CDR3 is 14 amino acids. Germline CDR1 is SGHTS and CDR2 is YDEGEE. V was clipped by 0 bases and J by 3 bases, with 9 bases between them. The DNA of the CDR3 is TGTGCCAGCAGCTTGGACGCCGGCTACTATGGCTACACCTTC. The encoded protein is CASSLDAGYYGYTF. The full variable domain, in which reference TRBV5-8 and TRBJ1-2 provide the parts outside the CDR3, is EAGVTQSPTHLIKTRGQQATLRCSPISGHTSVYWYQQALGLGLQFLLWYDEGEERNRGNFPPRFSGRQFPNYSSELNVNALELEDSALYLCASSLDAGYYGYTFGSGTRLTVV.

The CDR3 reads CASSRQTGNLNTEAFF. The CDR3 nucleotides read TGTGCCAGCTCGCGTCAAACAGGAAACCTGAACACTGAAGCTTTCTTT. The rearrangement joins TRBV18 to TRBJ1-1; D might be TRBD1 (5 bases). Trimming took 6 bases from V and 0 from J, leaving 17 bases between them. Germline V gene sequence: CDR1 KGHSH, CDR2 LQKENI. The CDR3 covers 16 residues.

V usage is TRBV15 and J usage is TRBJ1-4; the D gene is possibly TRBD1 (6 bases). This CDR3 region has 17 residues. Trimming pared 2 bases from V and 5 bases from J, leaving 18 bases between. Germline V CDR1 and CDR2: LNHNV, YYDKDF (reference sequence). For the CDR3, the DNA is TGTGCCACCAGCAGACCCCCCCGACAGGCCGCGAATGAAAAACTGTTTTTT. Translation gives CATSRPPRQAANEKLFF.

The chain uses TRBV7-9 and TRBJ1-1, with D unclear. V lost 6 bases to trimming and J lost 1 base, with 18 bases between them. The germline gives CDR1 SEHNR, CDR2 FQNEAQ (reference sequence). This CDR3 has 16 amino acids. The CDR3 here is CASSPGPGLRNTEAFF. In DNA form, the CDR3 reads TGTGCCAGCAGTCCCGGACCCGGTCTGAGGAACACTGAAGCTTTCTTT.

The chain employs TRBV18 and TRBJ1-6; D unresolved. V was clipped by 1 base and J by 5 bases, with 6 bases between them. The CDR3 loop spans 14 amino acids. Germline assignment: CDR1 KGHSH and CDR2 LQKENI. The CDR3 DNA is TGTGCCAGCTCACCACGGACCGATAATTCACCCCTCCACTTT. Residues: CASSPRTDNSPLHF.

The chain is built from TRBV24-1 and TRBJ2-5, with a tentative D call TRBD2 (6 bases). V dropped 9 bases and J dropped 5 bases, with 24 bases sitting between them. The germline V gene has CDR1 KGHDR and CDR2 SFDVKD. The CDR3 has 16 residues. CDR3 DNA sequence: TGTGCCACCCCTGGCCGGTTGGGGATTGGAGGGGAGACCCAGTACTTC. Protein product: CATPGRLGIGGETQYF.

CDR3 coding DNA: TGTGCCAGTACCCTAGGGGGCCCTAAGGATCTGTTTTTT. Its translation: CASTLGGPKDLFF. The chain has TRBV12-3 or TRBV12-4 and TRBJ1-4; 7 bases map to TRBD1. V shed 9 bases and J 14 bases; nucleotides not matched to a gene: 15. The CDR3 contains 13 residues.

CDR3 in amino acids: CASRPTGTSGGVSSYNEQFF. The CDR3 nucleotides read TGTGCCAGTAGGCCTACCGGGACTAGCGGGGGGGTCAGCTCCTACAATGAGCAGTTCTTC. The rearrangement uses TRBV19 and TRBJ2-1; the match to TRBD2 covers 16 bases. J lost 0 bases, V lost 6 bases, and 11 bases had no gene match. CDR3 length: 20 amino acids. Germline assignment: CDR1 LNHDA and CDR2 SQIVND (reference sequence).

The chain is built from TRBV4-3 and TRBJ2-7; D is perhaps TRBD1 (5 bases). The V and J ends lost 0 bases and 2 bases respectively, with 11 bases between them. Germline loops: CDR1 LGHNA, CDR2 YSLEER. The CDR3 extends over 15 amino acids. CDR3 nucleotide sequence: TGCGCCAGCAGCCAAGATCTCCCAGGGCCCTACGAGCAGTACTTC. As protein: CASSQDLPGPYEQYF.

The CDR3 loop is CASRLVSDTRAYEQYF. CDR3 nucleotides: TGTGCCAGCAGGCTAGTATCGGATACTCGTGCCTACGAGCAGTACTTC. The chain employs TRBV2 and TRBJ2-7; D is ambiguous. From germline, CDR1 is SNHLY and CDR2 FYNNEI. The CDR3 runs to 16 residues. The V and J ends lost 6 bases and 2 bases respectively, with 20 bases between them.

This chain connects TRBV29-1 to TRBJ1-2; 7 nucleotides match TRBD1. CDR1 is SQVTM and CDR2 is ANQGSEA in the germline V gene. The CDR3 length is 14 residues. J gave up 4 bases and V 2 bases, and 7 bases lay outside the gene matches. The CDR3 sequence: CSVELRTGTYGYTF. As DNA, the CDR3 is TGCAGCGTTGAACTGAGGACAGGAACCTATGGCTACACCTTC.

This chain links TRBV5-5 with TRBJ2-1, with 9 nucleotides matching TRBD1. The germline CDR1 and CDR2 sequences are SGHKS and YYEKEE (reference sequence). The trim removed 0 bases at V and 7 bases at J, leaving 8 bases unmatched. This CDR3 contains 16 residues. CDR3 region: CASSLGGDREQNEQFF. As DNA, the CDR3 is TGTGCCAGCAGCTTGGGAGGGGACAGGGAGCAAAATGAGCAGTTCTTC.

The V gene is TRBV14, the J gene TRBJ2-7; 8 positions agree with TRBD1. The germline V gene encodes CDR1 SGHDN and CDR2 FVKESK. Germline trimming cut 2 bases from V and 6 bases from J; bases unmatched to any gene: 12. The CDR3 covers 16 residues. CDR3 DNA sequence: TGTGCCAGCAGCCAACTTGACAGGGGTATCTACGGCGAGCAGTACTTC. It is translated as CASSQLDRGIYGEQYF.

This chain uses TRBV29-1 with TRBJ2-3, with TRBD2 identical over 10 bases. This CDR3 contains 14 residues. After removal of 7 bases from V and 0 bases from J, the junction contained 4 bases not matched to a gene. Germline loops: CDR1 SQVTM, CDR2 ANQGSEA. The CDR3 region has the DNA TGCAGCGCCTCGACTAGCGGGAGCACAGATACGCAGTATTTT. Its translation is CSASTSGSTDTQYF.

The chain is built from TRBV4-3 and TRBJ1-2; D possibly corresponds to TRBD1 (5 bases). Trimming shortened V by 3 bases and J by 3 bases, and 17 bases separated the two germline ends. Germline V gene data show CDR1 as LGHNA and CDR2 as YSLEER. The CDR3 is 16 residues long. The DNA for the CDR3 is TGCGCCAGCAGCCAGACAACCCAAGGGGAACACTATGGCTACACCTTC. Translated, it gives CASSQTTQGEHYGYTF.

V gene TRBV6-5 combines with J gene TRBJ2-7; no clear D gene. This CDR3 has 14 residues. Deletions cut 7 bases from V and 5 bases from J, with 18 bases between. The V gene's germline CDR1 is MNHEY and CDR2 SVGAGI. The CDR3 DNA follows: TGTGCCAGCACCCTTCCCGGGCCGCCAAACGAGCAGTACTTC. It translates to CASTLPGPPNEQYF.

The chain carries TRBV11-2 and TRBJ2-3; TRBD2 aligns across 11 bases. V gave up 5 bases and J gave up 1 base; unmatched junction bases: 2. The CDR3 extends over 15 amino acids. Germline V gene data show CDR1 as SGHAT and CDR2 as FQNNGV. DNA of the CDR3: TGTGCCAGCAGCGGGACTAGCGGCGGCACAGATACGCAGTATTTT. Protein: CASSGTSGGTDTQYF.

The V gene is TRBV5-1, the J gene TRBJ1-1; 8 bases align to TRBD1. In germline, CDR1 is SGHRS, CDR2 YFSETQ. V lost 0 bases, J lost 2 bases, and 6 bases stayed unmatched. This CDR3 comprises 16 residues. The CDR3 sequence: CASSLVAGGYNTEAFF. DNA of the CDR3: TGCGCCAGCAGCTTGGTGGCAGGGGGCTACAACACTGAAGCTTTCTTT.

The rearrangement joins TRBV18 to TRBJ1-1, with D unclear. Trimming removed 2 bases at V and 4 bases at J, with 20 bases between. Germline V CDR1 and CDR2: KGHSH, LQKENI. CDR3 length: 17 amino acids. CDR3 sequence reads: CASSPNWALGKGTEAFF. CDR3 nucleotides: TGTGCCAGCTCACCAAATTGGGCCCTCGGAAAAGGCACTGAAGCTTTCTTT.

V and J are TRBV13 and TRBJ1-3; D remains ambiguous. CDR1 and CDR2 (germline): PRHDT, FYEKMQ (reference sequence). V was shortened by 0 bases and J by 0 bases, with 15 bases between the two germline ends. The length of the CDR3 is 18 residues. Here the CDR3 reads CASSLGYGQGISGNTIYF. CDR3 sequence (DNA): TGTGCCAGCAGCTTAGGCTATGGTCAAGGGATCTCTGGAAACACCATATATTTT.

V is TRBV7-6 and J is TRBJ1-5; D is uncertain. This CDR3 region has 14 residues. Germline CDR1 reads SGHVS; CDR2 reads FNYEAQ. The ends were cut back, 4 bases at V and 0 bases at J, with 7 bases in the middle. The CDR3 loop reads CASSSGYSNQPQHF. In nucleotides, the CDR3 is TGTGCCAGCAGCTCGGGGTATAGCAATCAGCCCCAGCATTTT.

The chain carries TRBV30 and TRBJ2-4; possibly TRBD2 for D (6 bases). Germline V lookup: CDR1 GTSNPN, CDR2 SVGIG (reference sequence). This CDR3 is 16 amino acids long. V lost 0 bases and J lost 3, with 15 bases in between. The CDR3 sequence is CAWSVLAGGLKNIQYF. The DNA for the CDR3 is TGTGCCTGGAGTGTACTCGCCGGGGGACTCAAAAACATTCAGTACTTC.

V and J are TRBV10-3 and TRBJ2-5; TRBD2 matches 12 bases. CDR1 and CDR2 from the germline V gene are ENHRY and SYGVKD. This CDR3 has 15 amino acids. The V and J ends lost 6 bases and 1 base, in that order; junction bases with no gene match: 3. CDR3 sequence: CAISPGLAGQETQYF. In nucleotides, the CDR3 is TGTGCCATCAGCCCGGGACTAGCGGGCCAAGAGACCCAGTACTTC.

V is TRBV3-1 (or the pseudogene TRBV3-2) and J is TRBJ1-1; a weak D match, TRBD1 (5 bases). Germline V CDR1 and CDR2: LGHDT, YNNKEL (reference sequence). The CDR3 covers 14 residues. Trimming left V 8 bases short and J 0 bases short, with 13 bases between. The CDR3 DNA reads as TGTGCCAGCGGACATTGGGGCATGAACACTGAAGCTTTCTTT. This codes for CASGHWGMNTEAFF.

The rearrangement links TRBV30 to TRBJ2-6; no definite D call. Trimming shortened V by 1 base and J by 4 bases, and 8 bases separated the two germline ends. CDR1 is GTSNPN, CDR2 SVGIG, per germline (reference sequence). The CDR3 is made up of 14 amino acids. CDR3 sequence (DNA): TGTGCCTGGAGTGACAGAGCCGGGGCCAACGTCCTGACTTTC. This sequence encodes CAWSDRAGANVLTF.